Following are 17 T cell receptor beta chains from one sample sequenced in a study of Graves' ophthalmopathy and Graves' hyperthyroidism. Using RNA transcripts, the TCR beta CDR3 regions were amplified. Investigators did first-round RT-PCR with HTBI primers, then second-round multiplex PCR. TCRdb used MiXCR to reprocess the multiplex PCR reads, holding one entry per CDR3 protein. This sample has roughly 230,000 distinct CDR3 sequences, with 20% to 25% found just once. Material for sequencing was peripheral blood. The receptors derive from a woman aged 50 to 60 with Graves' ophthalmopathy.

The chain links TRBV5-1 to TRBJ1-2; TRBD1 might be the D (6 bases). Germline V gene data show CDR1 as SGHRS and CDR2 as YFSETQ. V lost 0 bases to trimming and J lost 7 bases, with 13 bases between them. The CDR3 consists of 14 residues. CDR3 nucleotide sequence: TGCGCCAGCAGCTTGGCCGGGACATCTCTTGGCTACACCTTC. Translating it yields CASSLAGTSLGYTF.

The CDR3 region is CASSTTDPDTEAFF. The CDR3 DNA reads TGTGCCAGCAGTACAACCGATCCCGACACTGAAGCTTTCTTT. This chain connects TRBV28 to TRBJ1-1, with D unresolved. The V gene lost 5 bases and the J gene lost 3 bases, with 13 bases spanning the gap. CDR3 size: 14 residues. The germline V gene has CDR1 MDHEN and CDR2 SYDVKM.

The table lists this clonotype with a few counts. An end of the junction differs from the germline gene, which may be a read error. The chain combines TRBV12-3 or TRBV12-4 with TRBJ1-2; D perhaps matches TRBD1 (6 bases). The CDR3 runs to 12 residues. This chain's CDR3 is CASIPGDYGYIF. The CDR3 DNA is TGTGCCAGCATCCCAGGGGACTATGGCTACATCTTC.

This clonotype has a handful of counts. The chain recombines TRBV3-1 with TRBJ1-1; TRBD1 is a possible D gene (5 bases). CDR1 and CDR2 (germline): LGHDT, YNNKEL (reference sequence). V was cut by 5 bases and J by 8 bases, with 18 bases left in between. The CDR3 sequence is 14 residues long. The CDR3 sequence is CASSFRRESTEAFF. CDR3 sequence (DNA): TGTGCCAGCAGCTTCCGCAGGGAGAGTACCGAAGCTTTCTTT.

This clonotype showed up many times. CDR3 coding DNA: TGTGCCACCAGCAGAGCCGTAAATAGCAATCAGCCCCAGCATTTT. This codes for CATSRAVNSNQPQHF. The V and J genes are TRBV15 and TRBJ1-5; D not certain. The V and J ends lost 1 base and 0 bases respectively, with 7 bases between them. There are 15 residues in the CDR3. The germline gives CDR1 LNHNV, CDR2 YYDKDF (reference sequence).

This clonotype was detected many times. The CDR3 nucleotides read TGTGCCAGCAGCTTAACGGCTAGCGGGACCACCGGGGAGCTGTTTTTT. Its translation: CASSLTASGTTGELFF. The chain employs TRBV11-1 and TRBJ2-2; TRBD2 aligns across 9 bases. V dropped 2 bases and J dropped 4; count of bases not matched to a gene: 5. Looked up from germline, CDR1 is SGHAT and CDR2 is FQDESV (reference sequence). This CDR3 spans 16 amino acids.

In its sample, this clonotype was seen many times. The chain links TRBV12-3 or TRBV12-4 to TRBJ2-7; 8 bases fit TRBD2. The CDR3 totals 15 residues. Trimming took 3 bases from V and 3 from J; bases not matched to a gene: 7. The CDR3 region is CASSFPGTRVYEQYF. DNA of the CDR3: TGTGCCAGCAGTTTTCCCGGGACTAGAGTCTACGAGCAGTACTTC.

In its sample, this clonotype was seen many times. Here the CDR3 reads CASSEGHGRAVETQYF. The CDR3 nucleotides read TGTGCCAGCAGTGAAGGGCACGGGAGGGCCGTTGAGACCCAGTACTTC. V and J are TRBV2 and TRBJ2-5; 8 bases line up with TRBD2. V dropped 1 base and J dropped 5; count of bases not matched to a gene: 9. Germline CDR1 and CDR2: SNHLY and FYNNEI. The CDR3 length is 16 residues.

This clonotype was seen ten or more times. This rearrangement joins TRBV15 to TRBJ1-5; 8 nucleotides agree with TRBD1. The germline V gene has CDR1 LNHNV and CDR2 YYDKDF (reference sequence). V was pared by 5 bases and J by 7 bases, with 13 bases of the junction left unmatched. The CDR3 extends over 16 amino acids. The CDR3 bases are TGTGCCACCAGCGGAATTTCCGGGACAGGTGGCCAGCCCCAGCATTTT. This encodes CATSGISGTGGQPQHF.

This chain links TRBV29-1 with TRBJ2-7; 7 nucleotides agree with TRBD1. This CDR3 is 12 amino acids long. Germline lookup yields CDR1 SQVTM and CDR2 ANQGSEA. Trimming removed 4 bases from V and 3 bases from J; junction bases left unmatched: 3. CDR3 nucleotide sequence: TGCAGCGTTGGGGGGACAGTCTACGAGCAGTACTTC. Translating it yields CSVGGTVYEQYF.

Many counts were recorded for this clonotype. J is TRBJ1-5 and V is TRBV6-2 or TRBV6-3; D gene ambiguous. The CDR3 runs to 13 residues. CDR1 is MNHEY and CDR2 is SVGEGT in the germline V gene. This CDR3 is CATAAQSGQPQHF. The CDR3 DNA reads TGTGCTACTGCAGCCCAGTCTGGGCAGCCCCAGCATTTT.

This clonotype was observed many times. This chain links TRBV30 with TRBJ2-4, with 7 bases lining up with TRBD2. The V segment lost 3 bases and the J segment 7 bases; nucleotides outside the gene matches: 9. This CDR3 contains 14 residues. Looked up from germline, CDR1 is GTSNPN and CDR2 is SVGIG (reference sequence). In DNA, the CDR3 is TGTGCCTGGAGCCCCGGGACTATCACGAACATTCAGTACTTC. It is translated as CAWSPGTITNIQYF.

The sample holds many counts of this clonotype. This sequence joins TRBV9 and TRBJ1-1; D unresolved. CDR1 is SGDLS and CDR2 is YYNGEE in the germline V gene. With 4 bases removed from V and 4 bases from J, the gap between germline ends came to 14 bases. The CDR3 contains 14 residues. CDR3 residues: CASSTSLGGTEAFF. CDR3 bases: TGTGCCAGCAGCACGTCCCTAGGAGGCACTGAAGCTTTCTTT. Complete variable domain (other parts from reference TRBV9 and TRBJ1-1): DSGVTQTPKHLITATGQRVTLRCSPRSGDLSVYWYQQSLDQGLQFLIQYYNGEERAKGNILERFSAQQFPDLHSELNLSSLELGDSALYFCASSTSLGGTEAFFGQGTRLTVV.

This clonotype was observed at least ten times. The gene calls are TRBV13 and TRBJ2-5; TRBD2 agrees at 9 bases. The junction had 2 bases not matched to a gene; V was cut back by 1 base and J by 5 bases. Per germline, CDR1 PRHDT and CDR2 FYEKMQ (reference sequence). This CDR3 has 14 residues. The CDR3 loop is CASSLATSGETQYF. CDR3 DNA sequence: TGTGCCAGCAGCTTAGCCACTAGCGGGGAGACCCAGTACTTC.

This clonotype was observed many times. The chain is built from TRBV7-8 and TRBJ1-1; the D is unclear. V dropped 1 base and J dropped 3 bases, with 15 bases sitting between them. This CDR3 has 16 amino acids. Looked up from germline, CDR1 is SGHVS and CDR2 is FQNEAQ. This CDR3 is CASSLGWGSPDTEAFF. In DNA, the CDR3 is TGTGCCAGCAGCTTAGGCTGGGGTAGCCCGGACACTGAAGCTTTCTTT.

V gene TRBV7-8 combines with J gene TRBJ2-2; D unclear. CDR3 length equals 15 residues. V shed 2 bases and J shed 1 base, with 8 bases lying between them. The V gene's germline CDR1 is SGHVS and CDR2 FQNEAQ. CDR3 protein: CASSLTDQNTGELFF. CDR3 in DNA: TGTGCCAGCAGCTTAACCGATCAGAACACCGGGGAGCTGTTTTTT.

At least ten counts were recorded for this clonotype. The CDR3: CASSSRLAVYEQYF. The CDR3 DNA sequence: TGTGCCAGCAGTTCGAGACTAGCGGTCTACGAGCAGTACTTC. The J gene is TRBJ2-7, the V gene TRBV7-2, with 9 bases fitting TRBD2. The CDR3 consists of 14 residues. Trimming removed 6 bases from V and 3 bases from J; junction bases left unmatched: 6. Germline values: CDR1 SGHTA, CDR2 FQGNSA.